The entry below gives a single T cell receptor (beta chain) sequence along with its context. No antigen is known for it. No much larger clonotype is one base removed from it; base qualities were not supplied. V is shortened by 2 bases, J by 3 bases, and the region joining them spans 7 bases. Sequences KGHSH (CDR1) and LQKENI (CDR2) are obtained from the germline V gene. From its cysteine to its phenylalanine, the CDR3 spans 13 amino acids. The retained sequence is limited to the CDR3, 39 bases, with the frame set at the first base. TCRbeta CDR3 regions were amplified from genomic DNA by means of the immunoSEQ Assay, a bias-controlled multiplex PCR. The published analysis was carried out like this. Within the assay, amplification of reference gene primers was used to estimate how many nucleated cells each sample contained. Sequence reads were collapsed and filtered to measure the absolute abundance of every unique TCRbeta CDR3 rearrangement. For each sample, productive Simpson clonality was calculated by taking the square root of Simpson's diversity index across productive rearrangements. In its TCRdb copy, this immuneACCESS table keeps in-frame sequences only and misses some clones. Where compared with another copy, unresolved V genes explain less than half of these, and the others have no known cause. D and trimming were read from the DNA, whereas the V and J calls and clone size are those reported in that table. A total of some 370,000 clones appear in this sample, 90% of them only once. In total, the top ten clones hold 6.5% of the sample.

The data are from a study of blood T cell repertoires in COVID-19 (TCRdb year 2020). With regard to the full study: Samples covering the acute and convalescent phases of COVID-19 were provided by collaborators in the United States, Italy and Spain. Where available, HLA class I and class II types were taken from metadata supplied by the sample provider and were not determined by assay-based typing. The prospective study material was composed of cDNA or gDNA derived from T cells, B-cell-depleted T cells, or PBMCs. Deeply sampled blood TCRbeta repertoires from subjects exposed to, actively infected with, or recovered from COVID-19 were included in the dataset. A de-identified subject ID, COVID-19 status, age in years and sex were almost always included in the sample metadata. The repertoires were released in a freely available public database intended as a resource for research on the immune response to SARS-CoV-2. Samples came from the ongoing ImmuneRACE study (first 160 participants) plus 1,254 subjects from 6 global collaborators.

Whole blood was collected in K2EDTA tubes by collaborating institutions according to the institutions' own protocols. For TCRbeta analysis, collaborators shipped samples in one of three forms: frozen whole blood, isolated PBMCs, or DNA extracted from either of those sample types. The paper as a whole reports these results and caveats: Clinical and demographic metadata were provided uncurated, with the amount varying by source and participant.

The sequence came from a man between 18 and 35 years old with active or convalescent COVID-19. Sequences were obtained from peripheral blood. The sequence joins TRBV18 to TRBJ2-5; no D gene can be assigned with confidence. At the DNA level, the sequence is TGTGCCAGCTCACCAGGTTCAGAAGAGACCCAGTACTTC. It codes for CASSPGSEETQYF. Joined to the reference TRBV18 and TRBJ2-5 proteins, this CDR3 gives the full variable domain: NAGVMQNPRHLVRRRGQEARLRCSPMKGHSHVYWYRQLPEEGLKFMVYLQKENIIDESGMPKERFSAEFPKEGPSILRIQQVVRGDSAAYFCASSPGSEETQYFGPGTRLLVL.